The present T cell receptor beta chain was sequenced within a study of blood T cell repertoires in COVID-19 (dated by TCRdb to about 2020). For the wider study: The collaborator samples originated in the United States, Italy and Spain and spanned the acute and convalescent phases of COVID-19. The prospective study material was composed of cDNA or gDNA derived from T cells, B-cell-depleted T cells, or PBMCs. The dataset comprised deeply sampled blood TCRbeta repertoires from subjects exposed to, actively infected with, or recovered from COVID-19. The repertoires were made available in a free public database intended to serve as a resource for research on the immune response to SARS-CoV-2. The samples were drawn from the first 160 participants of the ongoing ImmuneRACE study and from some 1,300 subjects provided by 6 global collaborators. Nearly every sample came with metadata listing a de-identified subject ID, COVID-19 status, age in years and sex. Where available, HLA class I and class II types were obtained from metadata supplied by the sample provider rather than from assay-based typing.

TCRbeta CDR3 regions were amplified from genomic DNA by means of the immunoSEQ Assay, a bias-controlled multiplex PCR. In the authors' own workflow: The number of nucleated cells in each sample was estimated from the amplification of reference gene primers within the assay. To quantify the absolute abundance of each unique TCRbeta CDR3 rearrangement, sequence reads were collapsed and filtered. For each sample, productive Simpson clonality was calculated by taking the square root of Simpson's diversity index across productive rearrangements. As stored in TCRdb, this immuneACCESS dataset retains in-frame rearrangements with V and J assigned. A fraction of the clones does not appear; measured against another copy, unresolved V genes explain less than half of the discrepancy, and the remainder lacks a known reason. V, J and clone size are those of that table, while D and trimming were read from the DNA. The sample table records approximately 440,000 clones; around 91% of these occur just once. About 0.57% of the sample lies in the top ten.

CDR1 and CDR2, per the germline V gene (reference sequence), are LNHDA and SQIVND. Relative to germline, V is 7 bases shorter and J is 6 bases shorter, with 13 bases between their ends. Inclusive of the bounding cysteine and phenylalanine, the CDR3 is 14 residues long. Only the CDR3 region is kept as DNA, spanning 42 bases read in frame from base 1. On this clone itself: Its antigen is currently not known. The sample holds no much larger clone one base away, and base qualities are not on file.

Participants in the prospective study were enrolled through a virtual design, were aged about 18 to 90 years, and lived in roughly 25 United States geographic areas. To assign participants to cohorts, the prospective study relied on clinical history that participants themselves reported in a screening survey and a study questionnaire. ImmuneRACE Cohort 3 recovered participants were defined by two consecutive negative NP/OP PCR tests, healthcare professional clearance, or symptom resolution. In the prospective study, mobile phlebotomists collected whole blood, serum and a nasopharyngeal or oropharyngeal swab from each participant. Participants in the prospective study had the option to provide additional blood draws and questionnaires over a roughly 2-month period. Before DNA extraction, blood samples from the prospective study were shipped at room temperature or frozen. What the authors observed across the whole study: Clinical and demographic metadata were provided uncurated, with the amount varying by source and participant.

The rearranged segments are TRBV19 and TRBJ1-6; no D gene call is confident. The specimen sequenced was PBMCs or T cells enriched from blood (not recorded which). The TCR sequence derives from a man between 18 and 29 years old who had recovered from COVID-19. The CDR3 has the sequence CASKTREANSPLHF. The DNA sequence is TGTGCCAGTAAAACAAGGGAGGCTAATTCACCCCTCCACTTT.